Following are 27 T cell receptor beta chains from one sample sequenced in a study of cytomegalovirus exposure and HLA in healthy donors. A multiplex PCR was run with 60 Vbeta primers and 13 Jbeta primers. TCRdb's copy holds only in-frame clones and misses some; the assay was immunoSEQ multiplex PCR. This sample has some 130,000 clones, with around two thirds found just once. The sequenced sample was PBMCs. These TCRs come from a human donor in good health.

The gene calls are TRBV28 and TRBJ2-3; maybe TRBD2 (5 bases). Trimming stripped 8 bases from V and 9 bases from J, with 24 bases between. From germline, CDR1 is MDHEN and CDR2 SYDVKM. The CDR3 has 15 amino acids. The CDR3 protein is CASGGTLTLRSTQYF. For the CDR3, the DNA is TGTGCCAGCGGAGGAACACTTACTCTTAGGTCGACGCAGTATTTT.

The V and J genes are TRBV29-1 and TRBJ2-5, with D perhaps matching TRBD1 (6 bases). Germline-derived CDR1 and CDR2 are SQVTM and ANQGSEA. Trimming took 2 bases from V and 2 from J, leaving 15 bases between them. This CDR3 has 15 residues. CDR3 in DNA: TGCAGCGTTGAACTGGGGGCAGGCCGGCAAGAGACCCAGTACTTC. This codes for CSVELGAGRQETQYF. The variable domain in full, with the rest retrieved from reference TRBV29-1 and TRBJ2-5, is SAVISQKPSRDICQRGTSLTIQCQVDSQVTMMFWYRQQPGQSLTLIATANQGSEATYESGFVIDKFPISRPNLTFSTLTVSNMSPEDSSIYLCSVELGAGRQETQYFGPGTRLLVL.

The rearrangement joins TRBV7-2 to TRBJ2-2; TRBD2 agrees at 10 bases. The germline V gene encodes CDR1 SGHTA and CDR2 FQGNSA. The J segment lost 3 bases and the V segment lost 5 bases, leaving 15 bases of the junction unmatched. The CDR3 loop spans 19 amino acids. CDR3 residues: CASSRRTSGRRWYTGELFF. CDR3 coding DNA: TGTGCCAGCAGCCGAAGGACTAGCGGACGAAGATGGTACACCGGGGAGCTGTTTTTT.

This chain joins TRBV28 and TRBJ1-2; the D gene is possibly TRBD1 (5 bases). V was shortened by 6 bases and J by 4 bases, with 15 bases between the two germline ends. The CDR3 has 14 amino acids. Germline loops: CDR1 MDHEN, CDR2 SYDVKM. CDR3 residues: CASRETARSYGYTF. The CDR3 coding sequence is TGTGCCAGCAGAGAGACAGCGCGAAGCTATGGCTACACCTTC.

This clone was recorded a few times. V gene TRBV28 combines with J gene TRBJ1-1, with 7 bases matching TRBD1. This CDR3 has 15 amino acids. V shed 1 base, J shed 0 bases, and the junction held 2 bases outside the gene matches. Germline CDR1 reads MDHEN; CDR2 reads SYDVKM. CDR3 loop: CASSLFGTVNTEAFF. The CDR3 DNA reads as TGTGCCAGCAGTTTATTTGGGACAGTGAACACTGAAGCTTTCTTT.

CDR3 sequence reads: CSVEGRASDEKLFF. The DNA for the CDR3 is TGCAGCGTGGAGGGCAGGGCTAGTGACGAAAAACTGTTTTTT. The chain carries TRBV29-1 and TRBJ1-4; possibly TRBD1 for D (5 bases). The V gene's germline CDR1 is SQVTM and CDR2 ANQGSEA. The CDR3 spans 14 residues. The V end lost 6 bases, the J end lost 8 bases, and 19 bases lay between the germline ends.

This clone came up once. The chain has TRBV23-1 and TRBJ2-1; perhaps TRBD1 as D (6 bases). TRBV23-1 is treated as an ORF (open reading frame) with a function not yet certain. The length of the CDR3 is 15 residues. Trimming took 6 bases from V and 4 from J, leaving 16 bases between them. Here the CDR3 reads CASRYRALPYNEQFF. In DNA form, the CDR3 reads TGCGCCAGCAGATACAGGGCGTTGCCGTACAATGAGCAGTTCTTC.

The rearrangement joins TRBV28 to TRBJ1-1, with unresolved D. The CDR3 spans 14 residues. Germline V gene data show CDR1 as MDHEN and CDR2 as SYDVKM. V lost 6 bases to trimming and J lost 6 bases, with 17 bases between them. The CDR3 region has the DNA TGTGCCAGCAGAATCCCTGGGGTAGCGGCTGAAGCTTTCTTT. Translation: CASRIPGVAAEAFF.

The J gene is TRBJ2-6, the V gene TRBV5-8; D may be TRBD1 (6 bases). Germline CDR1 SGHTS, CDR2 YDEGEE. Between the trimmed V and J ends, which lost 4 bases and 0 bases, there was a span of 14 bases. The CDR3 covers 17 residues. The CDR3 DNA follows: TGTGCCAGCAGCCGGGACACCCATCGCTCTGGGGCCAACGTCCTGACTTTC. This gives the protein CASSRDTHRSGANVLTF.

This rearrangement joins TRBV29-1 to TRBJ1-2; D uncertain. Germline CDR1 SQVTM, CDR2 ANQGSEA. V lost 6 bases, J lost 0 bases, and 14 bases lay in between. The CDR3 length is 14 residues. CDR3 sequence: CSVHPRVTNYGYTF. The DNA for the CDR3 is TGCAGCGTCCACCCCCGGGTTACTAACTATGGCTACACCTTC. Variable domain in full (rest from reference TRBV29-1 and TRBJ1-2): SAVISQKPSRDICQRGTSLTIQCQVDSQVTMMFWYRQQPGQSLTLIATANQGSEATYESGFVIDKFPISRPNLTFSTLTVSNMSPEDSSIYLCSVHPRVTNYGYTFGSGTRLTVV.

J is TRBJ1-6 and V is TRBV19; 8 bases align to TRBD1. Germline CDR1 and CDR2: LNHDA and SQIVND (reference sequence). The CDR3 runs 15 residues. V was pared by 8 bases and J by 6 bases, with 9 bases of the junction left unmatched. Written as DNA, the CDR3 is TGTGCCAGTTCTTTACCGGGACAGGTTAATTCACCCCTCCACTTT. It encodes CASSLPGQVNSPLHF.

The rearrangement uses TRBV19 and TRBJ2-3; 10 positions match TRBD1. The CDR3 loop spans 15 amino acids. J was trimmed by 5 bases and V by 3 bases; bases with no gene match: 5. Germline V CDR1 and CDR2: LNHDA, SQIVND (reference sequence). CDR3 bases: TGTGCCAGTAGTATGGACAGGGGGTACAGAGATACGCAGTATTTT. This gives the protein CASSMDRGYRDTQYF.

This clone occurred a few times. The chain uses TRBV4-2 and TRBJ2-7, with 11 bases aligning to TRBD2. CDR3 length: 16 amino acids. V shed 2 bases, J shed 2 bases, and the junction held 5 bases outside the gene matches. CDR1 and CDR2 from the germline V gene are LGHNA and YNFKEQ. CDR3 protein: CASSQTSGGPAYEQYF. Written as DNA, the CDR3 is TGTGCCAGCAGCCAAACTAGCGGGGGCCCTGCCTACGAGCAGTACTTC.

For the CDR3, the DNA is TGTGCCATCACCGCTGGGGCCAACGTCCTGACTTTC. It codes for CAITAGANVLTF. This chain links TRBV10-3 with TRBJ2-6, with unresolved D. This CDR3 is 12 amino acids long. CDR1 is ENHRY, CDR2 SYGVKD, per germline. Trimming cost V 7 bases and J 2 bases, with 3 bases left between them.

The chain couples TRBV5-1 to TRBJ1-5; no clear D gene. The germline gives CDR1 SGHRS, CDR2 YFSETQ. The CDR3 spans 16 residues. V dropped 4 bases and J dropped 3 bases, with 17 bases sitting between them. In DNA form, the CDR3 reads TGCGCCAGCAGCCCGGAGTCCGGGAATCCCAATCAGCCCCAGCATTTT. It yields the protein CASSPESGNPNQPQHF.

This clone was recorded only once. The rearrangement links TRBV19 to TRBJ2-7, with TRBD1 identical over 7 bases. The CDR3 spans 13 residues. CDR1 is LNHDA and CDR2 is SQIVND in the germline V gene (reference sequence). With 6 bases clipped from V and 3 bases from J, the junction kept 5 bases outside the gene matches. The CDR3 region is CASSPGQFYEQYF. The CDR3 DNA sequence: TGTGCCAGTAGCCCGGGACAGTTCTACGAGCAGTACTTC. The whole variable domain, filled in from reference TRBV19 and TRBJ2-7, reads DGGITQSPKYLFRKEGQNVTLSCEQNLNHDAMYWYRQDPGQGLRLIYYSQIVNDFQKGDIAEGYSVSREKKESFPLTVTSAQKNPTAFYLCASSPGQFYEQYFGPGTRLTVT.

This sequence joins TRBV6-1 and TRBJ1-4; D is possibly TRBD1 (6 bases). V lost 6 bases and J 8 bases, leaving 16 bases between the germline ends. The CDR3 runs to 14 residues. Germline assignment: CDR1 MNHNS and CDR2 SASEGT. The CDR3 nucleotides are TGTGCCAGCAGGCGCAGGGGAGGGGAGGAAAAACTGTTTTTT. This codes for CASRRRGGEEKLFF.

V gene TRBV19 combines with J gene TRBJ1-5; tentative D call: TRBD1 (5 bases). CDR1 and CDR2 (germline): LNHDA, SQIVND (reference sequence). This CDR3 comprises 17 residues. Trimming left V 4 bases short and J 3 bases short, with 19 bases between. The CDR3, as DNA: TGTGCCAGTAGTACCCTCTCGACAGAGTCCTACAATCAGCCCCAGCATTTT. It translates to CASSTLSTESYNQPQHF. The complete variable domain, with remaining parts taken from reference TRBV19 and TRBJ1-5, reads DGGITQSPKYLFRKEGQNVTLSCEQNLNHDAMYWYRQDPGQGLRLIYYSQIVNDFQKGDIAEGYSVSREKKESFPLTVTSAQKNPTAFYLCASSTLSTESYNQPQHFGDGTRLSIL.

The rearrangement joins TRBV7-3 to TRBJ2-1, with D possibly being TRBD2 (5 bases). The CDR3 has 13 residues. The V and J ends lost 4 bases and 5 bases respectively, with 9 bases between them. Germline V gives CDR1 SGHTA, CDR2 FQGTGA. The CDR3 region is CASSYTRDNEQFF. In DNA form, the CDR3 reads TGTGCCAGCAGCTACACTAGGGACAATGAGCAGTTCTTC. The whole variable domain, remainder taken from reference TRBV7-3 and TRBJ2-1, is GAGVSQTPSNKVTEKGKYVELRCDPISGHTALYWYRQSLGQGPEFLIYFQGTGAADDSGLPNDRFFAVRPEGSVSTLKIQRTERGDSAVYLCASSYTRDNEQFFGPGTRLTVL.

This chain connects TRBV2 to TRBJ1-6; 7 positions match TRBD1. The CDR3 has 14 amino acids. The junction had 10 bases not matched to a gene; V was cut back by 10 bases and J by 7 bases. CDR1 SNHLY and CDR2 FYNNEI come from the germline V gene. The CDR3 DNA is TGTGCCACTAGGGACAGACGCTTAAATTCACCCCTCCACTTT. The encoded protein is CATRDRRLNSPLHF.

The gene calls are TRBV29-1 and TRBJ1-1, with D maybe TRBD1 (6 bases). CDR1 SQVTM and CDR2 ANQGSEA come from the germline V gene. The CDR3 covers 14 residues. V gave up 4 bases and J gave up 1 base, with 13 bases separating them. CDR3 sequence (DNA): TGCAGCGTTGCAAAAGCGACAGGGAACACTGAAGCTTTCTTT. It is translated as CSVAKATGNTEAFF.

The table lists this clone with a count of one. The CDR3: CASLLDPTGYGYTF. The CDR3 DNA reads TGTGCTTCCCTTCTAGACCCCACGGGCTATGGCTACACCTTC. This rearrangement joins TRBV30 to TRBJ1-2; no definite D call. The CDR3 covers 14 residues. Germline V gene lookup returns CDR1 GTSNPN and CDR2 SVGIG (reference sequence).

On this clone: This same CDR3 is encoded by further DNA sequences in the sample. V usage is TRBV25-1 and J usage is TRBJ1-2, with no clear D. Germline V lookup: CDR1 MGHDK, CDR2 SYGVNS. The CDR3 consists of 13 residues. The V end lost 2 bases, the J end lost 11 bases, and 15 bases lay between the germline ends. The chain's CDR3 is CASSERSQRGYTF. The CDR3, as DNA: TGTGCCAGCAGTGAAAGGTCGCAGCGTGGATACACCTTC.

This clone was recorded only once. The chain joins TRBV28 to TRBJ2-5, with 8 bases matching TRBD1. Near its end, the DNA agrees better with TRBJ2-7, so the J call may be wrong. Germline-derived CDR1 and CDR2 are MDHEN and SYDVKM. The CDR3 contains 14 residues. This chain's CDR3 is CASSLGDRPSEQYF. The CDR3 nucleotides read TGTGCCAGCAGTTTAGGGGACAGGCCTTCCGAGCAGTACTTC.

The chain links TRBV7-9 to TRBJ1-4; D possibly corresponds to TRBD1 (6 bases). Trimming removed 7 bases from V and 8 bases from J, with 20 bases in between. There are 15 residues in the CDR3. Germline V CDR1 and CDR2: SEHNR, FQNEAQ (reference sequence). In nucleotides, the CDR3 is TGTGCCAGCACCAAGAGGGGGGGGCAGGAGGAAAAACTGTTTTTT. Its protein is CASTKRGGQEEKLFF. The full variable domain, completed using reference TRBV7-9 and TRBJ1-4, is DTGVSQNPRHKITKRGQNVTFRCDPISEHNRLYWYRQTLGQGPEFLTYFQNEAQLEKSRLLSDRFSAERPKGSFSTLEIQRTEQGDSAMYLCASTKRGGQEEKLFFGSGTQLSVL.

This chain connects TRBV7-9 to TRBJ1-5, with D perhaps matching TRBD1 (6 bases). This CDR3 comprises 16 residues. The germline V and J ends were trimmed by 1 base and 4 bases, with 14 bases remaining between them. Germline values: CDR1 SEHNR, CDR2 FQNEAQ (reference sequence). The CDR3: CASSLGARGRNQPQHF. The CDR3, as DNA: TGTGCCAGCAGCTTAGGGGCCAGGGGACGGAATCAGCCCCAGCATTTT. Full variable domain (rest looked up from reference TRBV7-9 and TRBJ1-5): DTGVSQNPRHKITKRGQNVTFRCDPISEHNRLYWYRQTLGQGPEFLTYFQNEAQLEKSRLLSDRFSAERPKGSFSTLEIQRTEQGDSAMYLCASSLGARGRNQPQHFGDGTRLSIL.

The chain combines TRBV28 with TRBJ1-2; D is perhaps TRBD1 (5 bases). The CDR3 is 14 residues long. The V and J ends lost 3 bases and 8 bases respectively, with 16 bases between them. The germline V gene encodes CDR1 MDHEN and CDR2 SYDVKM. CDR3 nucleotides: TGTGCCAGCAGTTTTCTTAGTCAGGGCCGCGGCTACACCTTC. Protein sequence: CASSFLSQGRGYTF.